The 24 T cell receptor beta chains below all came from one sample that was sequenced in a study of T-cell memory formation after mild COVID-19. TCRdb re-analysed the 5' RACE reads in MiXCR, keeping a single row per CDR3 protein. The sample consists of about 57,000 distinct CDR3 sequences, over 9% of them appearing once. The sample comprised PBMCs or a T cell subset sorted from them (not recorded which). The receptors stem from a man younger than 35 who had mild COVID-19 (a few samples of this study predate the infection). Cell type and time point are not known.

This clonotype was seen many times. The chain links TRBV12-3 or TRBV12-4 to TRBJ2-6; 9 nucleotides agree with TRBD2. The CDR3 loop spans 18 amino acids. Trimming took 3 bases from V and 0 from J; bases not matched to a gene: 6. CDR3 region: CASSLRGGSISGANVLTF. The CDR3 DNA reads TGTGCCAGCAGTTTGCGGGGGGGGTCGATCTCTGGGGCCAACGTCCTGACTTTC.

The J gene is TRBJ1-5, the V gene TRBV6-5; the D is unclear. The CDR3 contains 15 residues. V was cut by 4 bases and J by 4 bases, with 14 bases left in between. Germline lookup yields CDR1 MNHEY and CDR2 SVGAGI. This CDR3 reads CASSSTSRWNQPQHF. The CDR3 DNA is TGTGCCAGCAGTTCCACGTCCCGGTGGAATCAGCCCCAGCATTTT.

CDR3: CASRLTSDHEQFF. CDR3 in DNA: TGTGCCAGCAGGCTCACTAGCGACCATGAGCAGTTCTTC. V is TRBV2 and J is TRBJ2-1; 7 bases fit TRBD2. This CDR3 region has 13 residues. Germline V CDR1 and CDR2: SNHLY, FYNNEI. J gave up 8 bases and V 6 bases, and 7 bases lay outside the gene matches.

V usage is TRBV18 and J usage is TRBJ1-2; D gene unclear. CDR3 length: 13 amino acids. V lost 3 bases and J lost 4, with 9 bases in between. The germline gives CDR1 KGHSH, CDR2 LQKENI. The CDR3 reads CASSPESAYGYTF. The CDR3 nucleotides are TGTGCCAGCTCACCGGAATCAGCCTATGGCTACACCTTC.

This clonotype was recorded at least ten times. The chain carries TRBV6-1 and TRBJ2-5, with 15 bases lining up with TRBD2. Germline CDR1 MNHNS, CDR2 SASEGT. The CDR3 contains 16 residues. V lost 6 bases to trimming and J lost 5 bases; unmatched junction nucleotides: 7. This CDR3 is CASRGLAGGRWETQYF. In DNA, the CDR3 is TGTGCCAGCAGGGGACTAGCGGGGGGCCGGTGGGAGACCCAGTACTTC.

This chain uses TRBV5-5 with TRBJ2-1; tentatively, D is TRBD1 (6 bases). The CDR3 covers 17 residues. The germline gives CDR1 SGHKS, CDR2 YYEKEE (reference sequence). The germline V and J ends were trimmed by 0 bases and 4 bases, with 17 bases remaining between them. The CDR3 here is CASSLAEAGVQYNEQFF. CDR3 nucleotides: TGTGCCAGCAGCTTGGCCGAGGCAGGGGTGCAGTACAATGAGCAGTTCTTC.

There are a few counts of this clonotype. The chain uses TRBV7-3 and TRBJ2-7, with 9 bases lining up with TRBD1. Trimming cost V 2 bases and J 4 bases; bases outside gene matches: 6. Germline loops: CDR1 SGHTA, CDR2 FQGTGA. There are 15 residues in the CDR3. The CDR3 bases are TGTGCCAGCAGCTTACACGGGACAGGGCAATACGAGCAGTACTTC. Protein product: CASSLHGTGQYEQYF.

This clonotype appeared many times. The chain couples TRBV20-1 to TRBJ2-4, with TRBD2 matching over 7 bases. The CDR3 is made up of 12 amino acids. V gave up 6 bases and J gave up 9 bases; unmatched junction bases: 8. Looked up from germline, CDR1 is DFQATT and CDR2 is SNEGSKA (reference sequence). CDR3 nucleotides: TGCAGTGCCGCAACTAGCGCGGGCATTCAGTACTTC. Translation: CSAATSAGIQYF.

This clonotype was recorded at least ten times. J is TRBJ2-7 and V is TRBV5-1, with 8 bases that match TRBD1. CDR1 is SGHRS, CDR2 YFSETQ, per germline. The CDR3 has 16 residues. V was pared by 0 bases and J by 0 bases, with 5 bases of the junction left unmatched. CDR3 coding DNA: TGCGCCAGCAGCTTGGTAGCAGGGGGCGTCTCCTACGAGCAGTACTTC. This sequence encodes CASSLVAGGVSYEQYF.

The V and J genes are TRBV12-3 or TRBV12-4 and TRBJ2-5; no clear D. The ends were cut back, 2 bases at V and 2 bases at J, with 9 bases in the middle. The CDR3 covers 14 residues. CDR3 nucleotide sequence: TGTGCCAGCAGTTTAAGTTCCAGACAAGAGACCCAGTACTTC. Translating gives CASSLSSRQETQYF.

The chain is built from TRBV11-2 and TRBJ1-1; D is undetermined. This CDR3 is 11 amino acids long. Germline lookup yields CDR1 SGHAT and CDR2 FQNNGV. V lost 2 bases, J lost 11 bases, and 9 bases lay in between. The CDR3 loop is CASSLLGGAFF. CDR3 nucleotides: TGTGCCAGCAGCTTATTGGGAGGGGCTTTCTTT.

This clonotype was counted only a few times. This sequence joins TRBV4-1 and TRBJ2-6, with D possibly being TRBD2 (5 bases). Germline-derived CDR1 and CDR2 are MGHRA and YSYEKL. CDR3 size: 15 residues. V lost 6 bases to trimming and J lost 4 bases, with 13 bases between them. This chain's CDR3 is CASRGGLKGANVLTF. Written as DNA, the CDR3 is TGCGCCAGCAGAGGCGGACTCAAAGGGGCCAACGTCCTGACTTTC.

This clonotype was seen only once. In DNA form, the CDR3 reads TGTGCCAGTAGTGTGGGACCGAGAGAAGCTTTCTTT. This codes for CASSVGPREAFF. The gene calls are TRBV19 and TRBJ1-1; D perhaps matches TRBD1 (5 bases). The germline V gene has CDR1 LNHDA and CDR2 SQIVND (reference sequence). V lost 5 bases to trimming and J lost 8 bases, with 12 bases between them. The CDR3 consists of 12 residues.

V and J are TRBV27 and TRBJ1-1; D gene unclear. The CDR3 loop spans 15 amino acids. Germline loops: CDR1 MNHEY, CDR2 SMNVEV (reference sequence). Trimming pared 0 bases from V and 5 bases from J, leaving 13 bases between. This CDR3 is CASSLSPGVETEAFF. CDR3 in DNA: TGTGCCAGCAGTTTATCCCCCGGGGTGGAGACTGAAGCTTTCTTT.

The rearrangement joins TRBV18 to TRBJ2-7, with D perhaps matching TRBD1 or TRBD2 (7 bases each). The CDR3 runs to 15 residues. The V gene lost 6 bases and the J gene lost 4 bases, with 19 bases spanning the gap. The germline gives CDR1 KGHSH, CDR2 LQKENI. CDR3 region: CASSPSGGGQYEQYV. CDR3 nucleotides: TGTGCCAGCTCGCCGTCAGGGGGGGGTCAATACGAGCAGTACGTC.

This clonotype has a handful of counts. The genes are TRBV7-9 and TRBJ2-7, with D unclear. Germline V gene lookup returns CDR1 SEHNR and CDR2 FQNEAQ (reference sequence). The CDR3 extends over 14 amino acids. Trimming stripped 2 bases from V and 2 bases from J, with 10 bases between. The chain's CDR3 is CASSLRDSTYEQYF. CDR3 nucleotide sequence: TGTGCCAGCAGCTTAAGGGATTCAACCTACGAGCAGTACTTC. The full variable domain, rest sourced from reference TRBV7-9 and TRBJ2-7, is DTGVSQNPRHKITKRGQNVTFRCDPISEHNRLYWYRQTLGQGPEFLTYFQNEAQLEKSRLLSDRFSAERPKGSFSTLEIQRTEQGDSAMYLCASSLRDSTYEQYFGPGTRLTVT.

This clonotype has only a few counts. V is TRBV7-2 and J is TRBJ2-7, with 10 bases lining up with TRBD1. The CDR3 consists of 14 residues. From germline, CDR1 is SGHTA and CDR2 FQGNSA. Trimming cost V 4 bases and J 7 bases; bases outside gene matches: 7. CDR3 residues: CASSSPGTGAEQYF. The CDR3 DNA reads TGTGCCAGCAGCTCTCCTGGGACAGGGGCGGAGCAGTACTTC.

This clonotype was picked up many times. J is TRBJ2-3 and V is TRBV7-9; the D gene could be TRBD1 or TRBD2 (6 bases each). Germline V gene lookup returns CDR1 SEHNR and CDR2 FQNEAQ (reference sequence). V was shortened by 3 bases and J by 2 bases, with 21 bases between the two germline ends. The CDR3 extends over 18 amino acids. CDR3 nucleotides: TGTGCCAGCAGCTTTCGGGGGCTCTGGGGGACACTCACAGATACGCAGTATTTT. This translates into CASSFRGLWGTLTDTQYF. The full variable domain, with the rest looked up from reference TRBV7-9 and TRBJ2-3, is DTGVSQNPRHKITKRGQNVTFRCDPISEHNRLYWYRQTLGQGPEFLTYFQNEAQLEKSRLLSDRFSAERPKGSFSTLEIQRTEQGDSAMYLCASSFRGLWGTLTDTQYFGPGTRLTVL.

This clonotype was seen a handful of times. V and J are TRBV3-1 and TRBJ1-2, with D perhaps matching TRBD1 (6 bases). Between the trimmed V and J ends, which lost 2 bases and 4 bases, there was a span of 14 bases. This CDR3 has 15 residues. Germline-derived CDR1 and CDR2 are LGHDT and YNNKEL (reference sequence). The CDR3 bases are TGTGCCAGCAGCCAACGGGACACAGGAGTCTATGGCTACACCTTC. Protein: CASSQRDTGVYGYTF.

This clonotype was counted many times. The V gene is TRBV7-2, the J gene TRBJ2-2, with 11 bases fitting TRBD2. V was pared by 6 bases and J by 3 bases, with 3 bases of the junction left unmatched. The germline V gene encodes CDR1 SGHTA and CDR2 FQGNSA. The CDR3 runs to 15 residues. The CDR3 protein is CASRLLAGDTGELFF. As DNA, the CDR3 is TGTGCCAGCAGGTTACTAGCGGGGGACACCGGGGAGCTGTTTTTT.

This clonotype was observed at least ten times. The V call is TRBV7-2, the J call TRBJ2-3; 10 bases agree with TRBD2. With V trimmed by 0 bases and J by 1 base, 1 base remained unmatched. The V gene's germline CDR1 is SGHTA and CDR2 FQGNSA. This CDR3 has 16 amino acids. The CDR3 nucleotides are TGTGCCAGCAGCTTAGCAGGGACTAGCGGCACAGATACGCAGTATTTT. Protein: CASSLAGTSGTDTQYF.

The chain recombines TRBV4-2 with TRBJ2-4; D may be TRBD1 (5 bases). Trimming removed 7 bases at V and 3 bases at J, with 16 bases between. The germline V gene encodes CDR1 LGHNA and CDR2 YNFKEQ. The CDR3 sequence is 15 residues long. The CDR3 loop reads CASKQGEADKNIQYF. CDR3 nucleotide sequence: TGTGCCAGCAAGCAGGGTGAGGCCGACAAAAACATTCAGTACTTC.

This clonotype was seen many times. The rearrangement joins TRBV20-1 to TRBJ1-1; TRBD1 might be the D (5 bases). V lost 0 bases and J lost 12, with 17 bases in between. Germline-derived CDR1 and CDR2 are DFQATT and SNEGSKA (reference sequence). The CDR3 is 13 amino acids. In DNA form, the CDR3 reads TGCAGTGCTAGAGACCCCCGCGGGGAGGGGCCTTTCTTT. This gives the protein CSARDPRGEGPFF.

This clonotype has ten or more counts. The CDR3 is CASRPRTGGFLDTQYF. The CDR3 region has the DNA TGTGCCAGCAGACCTCGGACAGGGGGTTTTCTGGATACGCAGTATTTT. This chain connects TRBV27 to TRBJ2-3, with TRBD1 identical over 10 bases. J gave up 6 bases and V 6 bases, and 12 bases lay outside the gene matches. This CDR3 comprises 16 residues. Germline lookup yields CDR1 MNHEY and CDR2 SMNVEV (reference sequence).